This T cell receptor (beta chain) originates from a study of shared clonotypes between healthy human individuals. Naive CD8 cells lacked CD45RO, underwent positive selection for CCR7 and left out terminally differentiated effector memory CD45RA+ cells. In germline, CDR1 is SQVTM, CDR2 ANQGSEA. V was clipped by 4 bases and J by 3 bases, with 16 bases between them. The CDR3 length is 14 residues. Sequencing used immunoSEQ multiplex PCR; TCRdb keeps in-frame clones, though not all of them. Among 2 million to 2.5 million clones listed, about 93% were seen once. The material sequenced was naive CD8+ T cells from PBMCs. This chain connects TRBV29-1 to TRBJ2-7, with a tentative D call TRBD2 (5 bases). The receptor was isolated from a man aged 18 to 35 in good health. Some clones in this sample may be carry-over from other donors' samples. CDR3 amino acids: CSVAVGGNGYEQYF. The DNA for the CDR3 is TGCAGCGTTGCCGTCGGAGGAAACGGCTACGAGCAGTACTTC.